This record covers a single TCR beta chain. This entry comes from a study of blood T cell repertoires in COVID-19. Turning to the study itself: Samples taken during acute and convalescent COVID-19 were collected in the United States, Italy and Spain.

Trimming cost V 3 bases and J 9 bases, with 12 bases left between them. Germline V lookup: CDR1 MGHDK, CDR2 SYGVNS. This CDR3 is 13 amino acids long. Original processing notes: Estimates of nucleated cell counts were drawn from the amplification of reference gene primers. The table came from immunoSEQ multiplex PCR; TCRdb's copy has only in-frame clones and leaves some out. Clonal size and the V and J genes are those of that table, whereas D and trimming came from the DNA. The sample lists 110,000 or so clones; over 80% were seen once. The genes are TRBV25-1 and TRBJ1-3; TRBD1 might be the D (5 bases). The clonotype was recovered from a human donor in a cohort sampled during active COVID-19. What was sequenced was peripheral blood. The CDR3 loop is CASSEQGRVTIYF. In nucleotides, the CDR3 is TGTGCCAGCAGTGAGCAGGGAAGAGTCACCATATATTTT.